The subject of this entry is one T cell receptor (beta chain). The antigen is not known. V lost 4 bases and J lost 4, with 17 bases in between. CDR1 is SGHKS and CDR2 is YYEKEE in the germline V gene (reference sequence). The CDR3 is 16 residues long. Genomic DNA from each subset was divided evenly over several immunoSEQ plates. TCRdb's table, derived via immunoSEQ multiplex PCR, lists solely in-frame clones and lacks some. The table lists a few million clones, approximately 90% of them singletons. The data were taken from a study of shared clonotypes between healthy human individuals. Points from the study as a whole: Shared clonotypes: 4.5% to 6.5% naive CD4, about 3.5% naive CD8, 2.3% memory CD4, under 0.45% memory CD8. It was expected that sequencing depth would affect clonotype sharing among donors.

The chain is built from TRBV5-5 and TRBJ1-4, with TRBD1 as a possible D gene (5 bases). The sequence came from a man aged 18 to 29 in good health. The sequencing sample was made of naive CD4+ T cells sorted from blood. Indicated subset: CD45RA+ positively selected. CDR3 DNA sequence: TGTGCCAGCAGCGGGCTGGGGCAGGGAGGTAATGAAAAACTGTTTTTT. This gives the protein CASSGLGQGGNEKLFF.